One TCR beta chain is described in this entry. From germline, CDR1 is WNHNN and CDR2 SYGVQD (reference sequence). The CDR3 extends over 14 amino acids. Trimming left V 1 base short and J 3 bases short, with 6 bases between. Patients of the Seattle cohort, enrolled during active infection, were followed longitudinally. Authors' analysis steps: Nucleated cell number was recorded as an estimate derived from reference gene primer amplification. Data came from immunoSEQ multiplex PCR; TCRdb stores just in-frame clones and leaves some out. That table furnishes V, J and clone size, whereas the DNA furnished D and trimming. The sample lists 150,000 or so clones; over 75% were seen once. The data were taken from a study of blood T cell repertoires in COVID-19. Across the study: Samples representing acute and convalescent COVID-19 were sourced from the United States, Italy and Spain.

The sequence was collected from a man younger than 30 with COVID-19, enrolled during active disease. This chain connects TRBV10-1 to TRBJ2-2; D is possibly TRBD2 (6 bases). Sequencing was done on a sample of peripheral blood. CDR3 loop: CASSEWEDTGELFF. CDR3 in DNA: TGCGCCAGCAGTGAGTGGGAGGACACCGGGGAGCTGTTTTTT.